These T cell receptor beta chains were read from a single sample in a study of PD-1 blockade in classical Hodgkin lymphoma. Libraries were prepared by immunoSEQ multiplex PCR; TCRdb keeps only in-frame clonotypes and omits some of them. The sample lists 85,000 to 90,000 clones, roughly nine tenths seen once, with under 3.5% in the top ten. Sample: peripheral blood mononuclear cells (PBMCs), taken before the fourth cycle of nivolumab. The receptors were sampled from a human donor with classical Hodgkin lymphoma. The CDR3 runs from the conserved cysteine through the conserved F or W. D genes are given only for firm matches.

TRBJ2-3	TRBV9	-	CASSVAILGTDTQYF
TRBJ1-3	TRBV7-9	-	CASSGGPLSGNTIYF
TRBJ2-7	TRBV29-1	-	CSVRDDSYEQYF
TRBJ1-6	TRBV14	-	CASSPAGSFAGPLHF
TRBJ2-3	TRBV7-3	-	CASSQDTRAITDTQYF
TRBJ2-1	TRBV10-2	TRBD2	CASSFGGAGSEQFF
TRBJ1-1	TRBV4-3	-	CASSQDSVTEAFF
TRBJ2-3	TRBV7-9	TRBD2	CAIPLGGGAADTQYF
TRBJ2-1	TRBV29-1	TRBD2	CSVGRTSGGNEQFF
TRBJ2-2	TRBV2	TRBD2	CASKSSGAGELFF
TRBJ2-1	TRBV11-2	-	CASSTPPQRQFF
TRBJ1-1	TRBV13	-	CASSLGTEAFF
TRBJ2-3	TRBV28	-	CASSLQGGLDTQYF
TRBJ1-2	TRBV9	TRBD1	CASTRDSYYGYTF
TRBJ1-2	TRBV7-9	TRBD1	CASSLELQGAGYTF